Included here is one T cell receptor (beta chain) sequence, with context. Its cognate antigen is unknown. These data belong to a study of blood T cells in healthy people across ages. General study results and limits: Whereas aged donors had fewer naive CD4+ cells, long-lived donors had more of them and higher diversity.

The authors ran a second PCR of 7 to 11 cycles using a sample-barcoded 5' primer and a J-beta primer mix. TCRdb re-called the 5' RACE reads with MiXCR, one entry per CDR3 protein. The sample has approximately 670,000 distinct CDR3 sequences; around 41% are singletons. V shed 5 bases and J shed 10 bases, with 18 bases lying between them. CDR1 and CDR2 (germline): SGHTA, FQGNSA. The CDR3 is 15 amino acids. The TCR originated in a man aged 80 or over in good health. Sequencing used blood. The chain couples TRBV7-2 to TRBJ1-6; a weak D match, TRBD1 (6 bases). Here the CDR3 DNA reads TGTGCCAGCAGCCCAGGGACAATTAGAGGATCACCCCTCCACTTT. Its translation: CASSPGTIRGSPLHF.